A selection of T cell receptor beta chains follows, all from one sample in a study of siplizumab effects on memory and regulatory T cells. Clones were read by immunoSEQ multiplex PCR, and TCRdb kept only the in-frame ones, dropping some. Of 100,000 or so clones in the sample, roughly 91% were seen once. The sequencing sample was made of CD4+ T cells sorted from blood. These receptor sequences come from a human donor in good health. CDR3s include the opening cysteine and the closing phenylalanine or tryptophan. D genes are given only for firm matches. Clone size is stated in some rows and not others, as once, few, many or a class when expanded.

. TRBJ2-7 . TRBV30 TGTGCCTGGAGTGTGGGGGTAGGCTACGAGCAGTACTTC CAWSVGVGYEQYF
. TRBJ2-7 . TRBV15 TGTGCCACCAGCAGGCAGGGGACGGGCTCCTACGAGCAGTACTTC CATSRQGTGSYEQYF
. TRBJ2-2 TRBD1 TRBV7-8 TGTGCCAGCAGCGCAAACAGGGGCCCCACCGGGGAGCTGTTTTTT CASSANRGPTGELFF
. TRBJ1-2 . TRBV10-3 TGTGCCATCAGTGAGGACTATGGCTACACCTTC CAISEDYGYTF
. TRBJ2-2 TRBD2 TRBV30 TGTGCCTGGGGACTAGTGGGCGGGGAGCTGTTTTTT CAWGLVGGELFF
once TRBJ2-3 TRBD2 TRBV7-9 TGTGCCAGCAGCTTGACTAGCGGGGGAGATACGCAGTATTTT CASSLTSGGDTQYF
. TRBJ2-7 . TRBV10-3 TGTGCCATCAGTGATCACCCACCTTCCTCCTACGAGCAGTACTTC CAISDHPPSSYEQYF
. TRBJ2-1 . TRBV5-4 TGTGCCAGCAGCCACGACCCACGACTGGACAATGAGCAGTTCTTC CASSHDPRLDNEQFF
. TRBJ2-2 TRBD1 TRBV7-3 TGTGCCAGCAGCCCGACAGGGGGAGCCACCGGGGAGCTGTTTTTT CASSPTGGATGELFF
. TRBJ1-2 . TRBV7-3 TGTGCCAGCAGCTTAAGTGCTGGACCCTATGGCTACACCTTC CASSLSAGPYGYTF
. TRBJ2-6 . TRBV6-4 TGTGCCAGCAGTGACGGGAATGCTGGGGCCAACGTCCTGACTTTC CASSDGNAGANVLTF
. TRBJ1-2 . TRBV5-3 TGTGCCAGAAGCCCCATAAAGCGGACCGGGGCCAACGGTGCATGGGGTGGCTACACCTTC CARSPIKRTGANGAWGGYTF
once TRBJ1-3 . TRBV10-3 TGTGCCACCCTTGACAGGAGCTCTGGAAACACCATATATTTT CATLDRSSGNTIYF
. TRBJ2-1 TRBD2 TRBV11-1 TGTGCCAGCAGCTTATGGCTAGCGGAGGGGCACAATGAGCAGTTCTTC CASSLWLAEGHNEQFF
. TRBJ1-1 . TRBV20-1 TGCAGTGCTAGGCGGTTTCCTGAAGCTTTCTTT CSARRFPEAFF
. TRBJ1-6 . TRBV9 TGTGCCAGCAGCGTAGTTCCGGATTCACCCCTCCACTTT CASSVVPDSPLHF
. TRBJ1-3 . TRBV11-2 TGTGCCAGCAGCTTTCCTGGGGGAAACACCATATATTTT CASSFPGGNTIYF
. TRBJ2-1 TRBD2 TRBV5-1 TGCGCCAGCAGATCTCTCTCAGGCGGGGGGGTAAATGAGCAGTTCTTC CASRSLSGGGVNEQFF
. TRBJ1-2 . TRBV4-2 TGTGCCAGCAACCAAGAAGCGGGGTCGGACTATGGCTACACCTTC CASNQEAGSDYGYTF
once TRBJ2-1 TRBD1 TRBV19 TGTGCCAGTAGGCGGAAGGGGACAGTGTCGAATGAGCAGTTCTTC CASRRKGTVSNEQFF
. TRBJ2-1 . TRBV18 TGTGCCAGCTCATGGGGAGGAAGCGGGAATGAGCAGTTCTTC CASSWGGSGNEQFF
. TRBJ2-7 . TRBV5-4 TGTGCCAGCAGCCCGACAGCGATACAAGAGTACGAGCAGTACTTC CASSPTAIQEYEQYF
. TRBJ2-1 . TRBV21-1 TGTGCCAGCAGCCGGACCGGGACTAGCGGTTACAATGAGCAGTTCTTC CASSRTGTSGYNEQFF
once TRBJ2-7 TRBD1 TRBV11-2 TGTGCCAGCAGCTTAGATTATTCCGGACAGGGAAACCCCTACGAGCAGTACTTC CASSLDYSGQGNPYEQYF
. TRBJ2-1 . TRBV6-1 TGTGCCAGCAGTCGTGACACCTTTTACAATGAGCAGTTCTTC CASSRDTFYNEQFF
. TRBJ1-5 . TRBV6-4 TGTGCCAGAAGAGGGGGATCTCAGCCCCAGCATTTT CARRGGSQPQHF
. TRBJ2-7 . TRBV7-9 TGTGCCAGCAGCGGAAGTCGTCGGTACTACGAGCAGTACTTC CASSGSRRYYEQYF
. TRBJ2-1 . TRBV5-1 TGCGCCAGCAGCTTGCGGCCTAACAATGAGCAGTTCTTC CASSLRPNNEQFF
. TRBJ1-1 . TRBV5-8 TGTGCCAGCAGCTTGGGGGTCAGACACACTGAAGCTTTCTTT CASSLGVRHTEAFF
once TRBJ2-1 TRBD2 TRBV7-2 TGTGCCAGCAGCCCCCGGCCGGGACTAGCGGGAGGGGTTGAGCAGTTCTTC CASSPRPGLAGGVEQFF
. TRBJ2-1 TRBD1 TRBV2 TGTGCCAGCATTAAGGGACAGGGGTTTGAGCAGTTCTTC CASIKGQGFEQFF
. TRBJ1-5 . TRBV5-8 TGTGCCAGCAGCTTAGTAGGGCCCCGTGGGCCCCAGCATTTT CASSLVGPRGPQHF
. TRBJ2-1 . TRBV7-2 TGTGCCAGCAGCTTAGGGGGCGAGCAGTTCTTC CASSLGGEQFF
. TRBJ1-6 TRBD1 TRBV6-1 TGTGCCAGCAGTGAAGTGACAGGGCTTGGTTCACCCCTCCACTTT CASSEVTGLGSPLHF
. TRBJ2-2 TRBD2 TRBV4-2 TGTGCCAGCAGCCAAGAGGGAGGGAGAGACACCGGGGAGCTGTTTTTT CASSQEGGRDTGELFF
. TRBJ1-5 . TRBV7-8 TGTGCCAGCAGCCGGAGGGGAGGGACTAGTAATCAGCCCCAGCATTTT CASSRRGGTSNQPQHF
. TRBJ2-5 . TRBV5-6 TGTGCCAGCAGCTTGGAGGTGTCCCAAGAGACCCAGTACTTC CASSLEVSQETQYF
. TRBJ2-7 TRBD2 TRBV19 TGTGCCAGTAGTCCACTGACTAGCGGGTCCTACGAGCAGTACTTC CASSPLTSGSYEQYF
. TRBJ2-7 TRBD2 TRBV10-3 TGTGCCGCGGCGACTAGCGGGAGAGGGAGCGAGCAGTACTTC CAAATSGRGSEQYF
. TRBJ1-3 . TRBV21-1 TGTGCCAGTTACTCTCGACCGACAGCGGCTATGGCAGGCCCCTCTGGAAACACCATATATTTT CASYSRPTAAMAGPSGNTIYF
. TRBJ2-1 TRBD2 TRBV19 TGTGCCAGTAGTATCTCCGGGAGGGCCCACAATGAGCAGTTCTTC CASSISGRAHNEQFF
once TRBJ1-1 . TRBV5-4 TGTGCCAGCAGCGAAGGGACATTTTTGAACACTGAAGCTTTCTTT CASSEGTFLNTEAFF
. TRBJ2-5 . TRBV19 TGTGCCAGTAGTTCAGAAATGGGCGCGTCGGCCCAGTACTTC CASSSEMGASAQYF
. TRBJ2-5 . TRBV6-5 TGTGCCAGCCGCCCCGGCGGTCAAGAGACCCAGTACTTC CASRPGGQETQYF
few TRBJ2-1 . TRBV21-1 TGTGCCAGCAGCAAAGGAAAAGGGCTAGTGTCCTACAATGAGCAGTTCTTC CASSKGKGLVSYNEQFF
. TRBJ2-1 TRBD2 TRBV19 TGTGCCAGTAGCAGACTAGCGGGAGAGGGCCGCTACAATGAGCAGTTCTTC CASSRLAGEGRYNEQFF
. TRBJ1-6 TRBD1 TRBV5-4 TGTGCCAGCAGCAGACGGACAGGGGGCGGATCACCCCTCCACTTT CASSRRTGGGSPLHF
. TRBJ2-5 . TRBV6-5 TGTGCCAGCAGTTACCCAGGGGAAGAGACCCAGTACTTC CASSYPGEETQYF
. TRBJ2-7 TRBD1 TRBV29-1 TGCAGCGTTGACTGGGACAGGGGCTACGAGCAGTACTTC CSVDWDRGYEQYF
. TRBJ2-5 TRBD1 TRBV9 TGTGCCAGCAGCGGTGATGTAGGGACAGTTGACCAAGAGACCCAGTACTTC CASSGDVGTVDQETQYF
. TRBJ2-1 TRBD2 TRBV2 TGTGCCAGCAGTGTTACTAGCGGGAGTATCGATGAGCAGTTCTTC CASSVTSGSIDEQFF
. TRBJ2-5 . TRBV19 TGTGCCAGTAGTATGAAGAGCTGGTACCAAGAGACCCAGTACTTC CASSMKSWYQETQYF
. TRBJ1-5 . TRBV19 TGTGCCAGTACCGACAGGCAAAATCAGCCCCAGCATTTT CASTDRQNQPQHF
. TRBJ1-4 . TRBV9 TGTGCCAGCTCTGGGAGGTTAAGGATTGAAAAACTGTTTTTT CASSGRLRIEKLFF
once TRBJ1-4 TRBD1 TRBV18 TGTGCCAGCTCACCACAGGGGGCAGTTGAAAAACTGTTTTTT CASSPQGAVEKLFF
. TRBJ1-1 . TRBV7-3 TGTGCCAGCAGCCGAGGACCCCAGGGCGTGGGCACTGAAGCTTTCTTT CASSRGPQGVGTEAFF
. TRBJ2-7 TRBD1 TRBV25-1 TGTGCCAGCAGTGGAATGGGACAGGGGTCCTACGAGCAGTACTTC CASSGMGQGSYEQYF
once TRBJ1-1 . TRBV29-1 TGCAGCGTCCGGGACGGGAACACTGAAGCTTTCTTT CSVRDGNTEAFF
. TRBJ1-3 . TRBV30 TGTGCCTGCAGAGGTTCTGGAAACACCATATATTTT CACRGSGNTIYF